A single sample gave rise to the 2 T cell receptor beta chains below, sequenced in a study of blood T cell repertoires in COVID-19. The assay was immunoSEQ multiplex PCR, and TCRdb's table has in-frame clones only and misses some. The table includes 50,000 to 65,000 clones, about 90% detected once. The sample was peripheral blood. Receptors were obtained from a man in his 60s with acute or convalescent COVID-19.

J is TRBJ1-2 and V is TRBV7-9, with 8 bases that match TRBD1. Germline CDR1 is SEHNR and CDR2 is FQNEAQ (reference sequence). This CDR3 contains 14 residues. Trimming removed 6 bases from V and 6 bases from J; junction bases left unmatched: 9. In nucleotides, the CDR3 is TGTGCCAGCAGTTTTGGCGGACAGGGCAATGGCTACACCTTC. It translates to CASSFGGQGNGYTF.

The CDR3 sequence: CASSPPGARETQYF. Here the CDR3 DNA reads TGTGCCAGCAGCCCTCCGGGTGCCAGAGAGACCCAGTACTTC. The rearrangement uses TRBV7-8 and TRBJ2-5; D is uncertain. V dropped 5 bases and J dropped 4 bases, with 14 bases sitting between them. The CDR3 runs to 14 residues. Germline V gene sequence: CDR1 SGHVS, CDR2 FQNEAQ.